This T cell receptor beta chain was found in a study of blood T cell repertoires in COVID-19. Whole-study context: Whether acute or convalescent, the COVID-19 samples came from the United States, Italy and Spain.

The CDR3 is 14 residues long. The germline CDR1 and CDR2 sequences are SGHTA and FQGTGA. Trimming took off 0 bases at V and 5 bases at J, with 10 bases between the two ends. Under the authors' procedure: Amplification from reference gene primers served as the basis for estimated nucleated cell counts. Libraries were prepared by immunoSEQ multiplex PCR; TCRdb keeps only in-frame clonotypes and omits some of them. V, J and clone size are taken as reported in that table, and D and trimming were inferred from the DNA itself. The table has 150,000 to 200,000 clones, roughly 76% seen once. This TCR came from a woman aged 80 or over with COVID-19, enrolled during active disease. Sequencing was performed on peripheral blood. V usage is TRBV7-3 and J usage is TRBJ2-5, with a weak D call TRBD2 (5 bases). In DNA form, the CDR3 reads TGTGCCAGCAGCTTAACTCTTAGCGATGAGACCCAGTACTTC. It encodes CASSLTLSDETQYF.